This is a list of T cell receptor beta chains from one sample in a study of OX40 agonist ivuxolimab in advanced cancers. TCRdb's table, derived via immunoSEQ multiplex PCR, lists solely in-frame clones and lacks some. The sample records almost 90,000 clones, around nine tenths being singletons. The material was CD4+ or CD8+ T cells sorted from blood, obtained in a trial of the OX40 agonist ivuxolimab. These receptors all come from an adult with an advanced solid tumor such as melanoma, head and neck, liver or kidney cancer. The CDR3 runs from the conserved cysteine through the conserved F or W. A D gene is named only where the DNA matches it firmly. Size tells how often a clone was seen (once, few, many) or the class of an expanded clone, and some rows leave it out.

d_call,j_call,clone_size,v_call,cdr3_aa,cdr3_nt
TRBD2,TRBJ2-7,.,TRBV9,CASSVGREGYEQYF,TGTGCCAGCAGCGTAGGACGGGAGGGCTACGAGCAGTACTTC
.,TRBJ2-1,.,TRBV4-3,CASSQGYAGRWDNEQFF,TGCGCCAGCAGCCAAGGCTACGCAGGGCGTTGGGACAATGAGCAGTTCTTC
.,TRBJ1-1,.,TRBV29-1,CSVETGRSTEAFF,TGCAGCGTTGAAACAGGGCGGAGCACTGAAGCTTTCTTT
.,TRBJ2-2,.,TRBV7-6,CASSLGRGRGSTGELFF,TGTGCCAGCAGCTTAGGACGAGGCCGGGGGAGCACCGGGGAGCTGTTTTTT
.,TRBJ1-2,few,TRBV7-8,CASSLPGSYGYTF,TGTGCCAGCAGCTTACCGGGAAGCTATGGCTACACCTTC
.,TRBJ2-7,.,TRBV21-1,CASSKWDRPYYEQYF,TGTGCCAGCAGCAAATGGGACAGACCTTACTACGAGCAGTACTTC
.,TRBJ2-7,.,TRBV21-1,CASSKGGTSRHEQYF,TGTGCCAGCAGCAAAGGAGGGACTAGTCGGCACGAGCAGTACTTC
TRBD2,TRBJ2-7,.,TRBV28,CASSPSGTSSHEQYF,TGTGCCAGCAGTCCCTCCGGGACTAGCTCCCACGAGCAGTACTTC
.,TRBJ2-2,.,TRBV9,CASSAGLLANTGELFF,TGTGCCAGCAGCGCCGGACTATTAGCGAACACCGGGGAGCTGTTTTTT
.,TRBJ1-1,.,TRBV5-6,CASSLLGFTDTEAFF,TGTGCCAGCAGCTTGCTGGGTTTTACGGACACTGAAGCTTTCTTT
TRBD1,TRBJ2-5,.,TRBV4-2,CASSPEGAILQETQYF,TGTGCCAGCAGCCCCGAGGGGGCTATACTCCAAGAGACCCAGTACTTC
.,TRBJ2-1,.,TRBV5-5,CASSWAQDGEQFF,TGTGCCAGCAGCTGGGCCCAGGACGGTGAGCAGTTCTTC
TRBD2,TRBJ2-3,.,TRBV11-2,CASSPGTSGRDTQYF,TGTGCCAGCAGCCCCGGGACTAGCGGCAGGGATACGCAGTATTTT
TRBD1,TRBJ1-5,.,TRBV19,CDRGGNQPQHF,TGCGACAGGGGCGGCAATCAGCCCCAGCATTTT
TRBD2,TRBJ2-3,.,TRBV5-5,CASSLLGRGGTDTQYF,TGTGCCAGCAGCCTCCTGGGGCGGGGGGGCACAGATACGCAGTATTTT
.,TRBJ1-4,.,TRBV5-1,CASSLGTPPQEKLFF,TGCGCCAGCAGCCTCGGGACACCACCGCAAGAAAAACTGTTTTTT
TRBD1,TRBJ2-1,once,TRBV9,CASSVGGTGGEEQFF,TGTGCCAGCAGCGTAGGAGGGACAGGGGGAGAAGAGCAGTTCTTC
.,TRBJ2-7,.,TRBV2,CASRDGTSYEQYF,TGTGCCAGCAGGGACGGTACCTCCTACGAGCAGTACTTC
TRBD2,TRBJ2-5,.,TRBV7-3,CASSLGVSGGQETQYF,TGTGCCAGCAGCTTAGGAGTTAGCGGGGGGCAAGAGACCCAGTACTTC
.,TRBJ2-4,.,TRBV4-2,CASSQEGRTIYF,TGTGCCAGCAGCCAAGAAGGGAGGACCATCTACTTC
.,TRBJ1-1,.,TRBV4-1,CASSLVGGGHTEAFF,TGCGCCAGCAGCCTAGTTGGGGGGGGACACACTGAAGCTTTCTTT
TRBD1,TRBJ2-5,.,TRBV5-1,CASSLEGQGIARRGETQYF,TGCGCCAGCAGCTTGGAGGGACAGGGAATAGCTCGTCGGGGGGAGACCCAGTACTTC
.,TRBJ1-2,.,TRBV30,CAWSVSLRDYGYTF,TGTGCCTGGAGTGTTTCGCTTAGGGATTATGGCTACACCTTC
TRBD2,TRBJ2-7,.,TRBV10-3,CAISEGSGSPYEQYF,TGTGCCATCAGTGAAGGCAGCGGGAGCCCCTACGAGCAGTACTTC
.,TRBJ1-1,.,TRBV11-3,CASSLEGAQGSWGTEAFF,TGTGCCAGCAGCTTAGAGGGGGCACAGGGCAGTTGGGGCACTGAAGCTTTCTTT
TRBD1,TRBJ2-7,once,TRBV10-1,CASTQDRGLGVQYF,TGCGCCAGCACCCAGGACAGGGGGCTGGGTGTGCAGTACTTC
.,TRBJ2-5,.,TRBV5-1,CASGQQETQYF,TGCGCCAGCGGACAACAAGAGACCCAGTACTTC
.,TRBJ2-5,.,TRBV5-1,CASSTRGQETQYF,TGCGCCAGCTCTACCAGGGGCCAAGAGACCCAGTACTTC
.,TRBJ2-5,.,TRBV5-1,CASSLAASGAQYF,TGCGCCAGCAGCTTGGCCGCCTCCGGGGCCCAGTACTTC
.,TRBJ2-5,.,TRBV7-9,CAGSPGIAGVETQYF,TGTGCCGGATCCCCAGGGATAGCTGGGGTGGAGACCCAGTACTTC
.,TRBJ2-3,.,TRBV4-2,CASSWATAQPSTDTQYF,TGTGCCAGCAGCTGGGCTACAGCTCAGCCCTCCACAGATACGCAGTATTTT
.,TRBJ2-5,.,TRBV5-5,CASSLLTIQETQYF,TGTGCCAGCAGCTTGTTGACAATCCAAGAGACCCAGTACTTC
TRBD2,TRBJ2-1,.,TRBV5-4,CASSPPRRTSGTPYNEQFF,TGTGCCAGCAGCCCACCGAGGAGGACTAGCGGGACGCCCTACAATGAGCAGTTCTTC
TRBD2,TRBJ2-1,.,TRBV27,CASSPRLAGGAYNEQFF,TGTGCCAGCAGTCCAAGACTAGCGGGGGGGGCCTACAATGAGCAGTTCTTC
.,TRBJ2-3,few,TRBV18,CASSPAGLSDTQYF,TGTGCCAGCTCACCGGCGGGACTCTCAGATACGCAGTATTTT
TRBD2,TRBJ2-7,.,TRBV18,CASSPGVAGVHEQYF,TGTGCCAGCTCACCAGGGGTAGCGGGAGTGCACGAGCAGTACTTC
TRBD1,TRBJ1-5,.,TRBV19,CASSIESGGRNQPQHF,TGTGCCAGTAGTATAGAGTCAGGGGGAAGAAATCAGCCCCAGCATTTT
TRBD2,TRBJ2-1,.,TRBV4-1,CASSPGLAGVNEQFF,TGCGCCAGCAGCCCGGGACTAGCGGGAGTTAATGAGCAGTTCTTC
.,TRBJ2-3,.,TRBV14,CASSTGYTDTQYF,TGTGCCAGCAGCACAGGGTACACAGATACGCAGTATTTT
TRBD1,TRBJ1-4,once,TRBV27,CASSSRTGEEKLFF,TGTGCCAGCAGTTCCCGGACAGGGGAAGAAAAACTGTTTTTT
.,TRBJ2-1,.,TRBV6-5,CASSYSTEQFF,TGTGCCAGCAGTTACTCGACTGAGCAGTTCTTC
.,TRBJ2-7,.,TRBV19,CASSIDLQGSYEQYF,TGTGCCAGTAGTATAGATTTGCAGGGGTCCTACGAGCAGTACTTC